The 7 T cell receptor beta chains reported below all come from one sample, sequenced in a study of cytomegalovirus exposure and HLA in healthy donors. Use of 60 Vbeta and 13 Jbeta primers characterized the PCR. The data were produced by immunoSEQ multiplex PCR, yet TCRdb's version contains in-frame clones alone and is incomplete. This table has over 200,000 clones, about 81% appearing once. Sequencing was performed on PBMCs. The receptors were sampled from a man aged 35 to 55 in good health and CMV-seropositive.

About this clone itself: The same CDR3 is also encoded by other DNA sequences in this sample. The genes are TRBV10-1 and TRBJ2-5; tentative D call: TRBD1 (6 bases). Trimming pared 0 bases from V and 5 bases from J, leaving 10 bases between. The germline gives CDR1 WNHNN, CDR2 SYGVQD (reference sequence). The CDR3 extends over 14 amino acids. CDR3 sequence (DNA): TGCGCCAGCAGTGAGTCAGGGGGTCAGGAGACCCAGTACTTC. The encoded protein is CASSESGGQETQYF.

This clone was detected ten times or more. The chain recombines TRBV19 with TRBJ2-7, with a tentative D call TRBD2 (6 bases). V lost 9 bases, J lost 3 bases, and 9 bases lay in between. CDR1 is LNHDA and CDR2 is SQIVND in the germline V gene (reference sequence). The CDR3 runs 11 residues. CDR3 in DNA: TGTGCCAGCGGGAGTGGCTACGAGCAGTACTTC. Translation: CASGSGYEQYF.

The rearrangement links TRBV4-2 to TRBJ2-2; TRBD2 agrees at 11 bases. From germline, CDR1 is LGHNA and CDR2 YNFKEQ. J gave up 1 base and V 6 bases, and 7 bases lay outside the gene matches. This CDR3 is 17 amino acids long. In DNA, the CDR3 is TGTGCCAGCAGTCTTAGCGGGAGGGCCGAGAACACCGGGGAGCTGTTTTTT. Encoded protein: CASSLSGRAENTGELFF.

V usage is TRBV7-8 and J usage is TRBJ2-7; the D is unclear. The CDR3 is made up of 10 amino acids. Trimming left V 8 bases short and J 3 bases short, with 5 bases between. Germline CDR1 SGHVS, CDR2 FQNEAQ. The CDR3 loop is CASPGYEQYF. CDR3 bases: TGTGCCAGCCCCGGCTACGAGCAGTACTTC.

The J gene is TRBJ2-1, the V gene TRBV7-3; D gene uncertain. Germline V lookup: CDR1 SGHTA, CDR2 FQGTGA. This CDR3 is built from 13 residues. V was trimmed by 2 bases and J by 10 bases, leaving 12 bases between them. In DNA form, the CDR3 reads TGTGCCAGCAGCTTAGGTACAGTCGCCGAGCAGTTCTTC. Protein sequence: CASSLGTVAEQFF.

This chain connects TRBV10-1 to TRBJ2-5; 10 nucleotides align to TRBD2. The end of the DNA aligns better with TRBJ2-7, so the J call may be wrong. This CDR3 region has 16 residues. Germline CDR1 WNHNN, CDR2 SYGVQD (reference sequence). The CDR3 loop is CASTPRKREGAYEQYF. In nucleotides, the CDR3 is TGCGCCAGCACTCCCAGGAAGCGGGAGGGCGCCTACGAGCAGTACTTC.

This chain joins TRBV7-2 and TRBJ2-7; a possible D gene is TRBD2 (6 bases). CDR3 length equals 18 residues. Trimming stripped 4 bases from V and 0 bases from J, with 22 bases between. Germline V gives CDR1 SGHTA, CDR2 FQGNSA. CDR3 nucleotide sequence: TGTGCCAGCAGCTCCTCTGATGGGGACTCCCCGAGCTCCTACGAGCAGTACGTC. As protein: CASSSSDGDSPSSYEQYV.